This T cell receptor delta chain originates from a study of gamma-delta T cells after stem cell transplantation. TCRdb reanalysed the RT-PCR reads via CATT. Among 15,000 to 17,000 delta-chain clones listed, about 8.5% were seen once. This clone occurred a few times. J gave up 0 bases and V 3 bases, and 14 bases lay outside the gene matches. Germline V lookup: CDR1 GEAIGNYY, CDR2 EKD. The CDR3 is 19 amino acids. Sequencing was performed on gamma-delta T cells. The chain has TRDV2 and TRDJ1; 11 bases are a match to TRDD3. The receptor's source is a human donor. It is not recorded whose cells these are; they may come from a transplant donor. The CDR3 DNA follows: TGTGCCTGTGACCCAAGAATGGGGGATACGCAAAAGTACACCGATAAACTCATCTTT. Amino acid sequence: CACDPRMGDTQKYTDKLIF.